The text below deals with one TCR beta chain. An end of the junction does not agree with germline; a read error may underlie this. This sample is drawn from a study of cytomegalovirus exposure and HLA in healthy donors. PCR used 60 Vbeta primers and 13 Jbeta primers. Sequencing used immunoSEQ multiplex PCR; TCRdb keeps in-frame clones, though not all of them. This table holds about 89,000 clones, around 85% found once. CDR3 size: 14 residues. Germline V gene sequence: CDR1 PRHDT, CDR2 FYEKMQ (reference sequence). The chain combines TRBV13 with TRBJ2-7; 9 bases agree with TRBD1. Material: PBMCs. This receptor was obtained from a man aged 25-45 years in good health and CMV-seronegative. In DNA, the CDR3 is TGTGCCAGCAGCCTAGGACAGGGGTTCTACGAGCAGTACTTC. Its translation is CASSLGQGFYEQYF.